This T cell receptor beta chain was sequenced in a study of cytomegalovirus exposure and HLA in healthy donors. Notes on the study in general: Cytomegalovirus-associated TCR beta chains were listed, numbering approximately 150. Productive status was seen about 87% or about 30% of the time for most TCR beta V segments in an earlier analysis.

From germline, CDR1 is SEHNR and CDR2 FQNEAQ (reference sequence). The V gene end was trimmed by 5 bases and the J gene end by 3 bases; junction bases not matched to a gene: 10. The CDR3 loop spans 16 amino acids. The PCR ran on 60 Vbeta and 13 Jbeta primers. Method: immunoSEQ multiplex PCR; TCRdb's copy keeps in-frame clones and lacks some. This table has fewer than 250,000 clones, about 77% appearing once. A note on this clone: Its antigen is unidentified.

The sequence derives from a young man in good health and CMV-seropositive. The chain combines TRBV7-9 with TRBJ2-7; TRBD2 agrees at 10 bases. Sequencing input: PBMCs. CDR3 region: CASSADLGLAVYEQYF. The DNA for the CDR3 is TGTGCCAGCAGCGCCGATTTAGGACTAGCGGTCTACGAGCAGTACTTC. The variable domain in full, completed from reference TRBV7-9 and TRBJ2-7, reads DTGVSQNPRHKITKRGQNVTFRCDPISEHNRLYWYRQTLGQGPEFLTYFQNEAQLEKSRLLSDRFSAERPKGSFSTLEIQRTEQGDSAMYLCASSADLGLAVYEQYFGPGTRLTVT.